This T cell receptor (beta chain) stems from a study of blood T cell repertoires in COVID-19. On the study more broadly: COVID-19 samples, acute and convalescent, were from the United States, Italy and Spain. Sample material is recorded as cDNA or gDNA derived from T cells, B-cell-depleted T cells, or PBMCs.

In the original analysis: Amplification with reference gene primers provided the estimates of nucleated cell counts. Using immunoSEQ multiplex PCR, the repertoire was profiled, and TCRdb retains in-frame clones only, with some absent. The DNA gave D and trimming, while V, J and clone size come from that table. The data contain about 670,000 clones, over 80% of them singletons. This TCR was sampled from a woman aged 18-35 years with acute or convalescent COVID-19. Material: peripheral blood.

CDR3 nucleotide sequence: TGTGCCAGCAGTTACTCCCCTGGACAGGCCACCTACGAGCAGTACTTC. It translates to CASSYSPGQATYEQYF. This chain joins TRBV6-5 and TRBJ2-7, with 7 bases lining up with TRBD1. With 0 bases clipped from V and 2 bases from J, the junction kept 7 bases outside the gene matches. The CDR3 runs to 16 residues. CDR1 and CDR2 (germline): MNHEY, SVGAGI.